This T cell receptor (beta chain) is drawn from a study of blood T cells in healthy people across ages. There are 18 residues in the CDR3. Trimming took 1 base from V and 7 from J, leaving 24 bases between them. Alongside a J-beta primer mix, a sample-barcoded 5' primer served in a second PCR lasting about 7 to 11 cycles. Using its own MiXCR run on the 5' RACE reads, TCRdb lists one record per CDR3 protein. The sample includes 1.2 million to 1.5 million distinct CDR3 sequences, 42% of them seen just once. The rearrangement uses TRBV12-3 or TRBV12-4 and TRBJ2-3; D call uncertain. Specimen: blood. The sequence was obtained from a woman younger than 35 in good health. The CDR3, as DNA: TGTGCCAGCAGTTTAGTCATCAATGGCTACACCTTGGCGAATACGCAGTATTTT. This codes for CASSLVINGYTLANTQYF.